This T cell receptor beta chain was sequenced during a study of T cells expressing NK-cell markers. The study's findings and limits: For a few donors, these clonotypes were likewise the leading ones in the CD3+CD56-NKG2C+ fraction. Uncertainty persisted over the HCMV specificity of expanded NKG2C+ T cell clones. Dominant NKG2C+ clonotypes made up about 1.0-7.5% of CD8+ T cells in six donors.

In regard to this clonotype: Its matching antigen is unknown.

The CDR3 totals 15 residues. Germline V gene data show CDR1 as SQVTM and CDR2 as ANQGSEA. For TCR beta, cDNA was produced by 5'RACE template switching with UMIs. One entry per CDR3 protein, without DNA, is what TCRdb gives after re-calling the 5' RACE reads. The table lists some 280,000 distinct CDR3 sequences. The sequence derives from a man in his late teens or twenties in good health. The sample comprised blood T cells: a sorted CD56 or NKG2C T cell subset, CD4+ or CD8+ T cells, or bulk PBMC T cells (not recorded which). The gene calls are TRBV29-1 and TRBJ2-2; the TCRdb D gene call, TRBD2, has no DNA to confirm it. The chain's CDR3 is CSVEPGLAGARELFF.